This entry lists 16 T cell receptor beta chains sequenced from one sample in a study of identifying expanded T cells in peripheral blood. The table came from immunoSEQ multiplex PCR; TCRdb's copy has only in-frame clones and leaves some out. The table records approximately 110,000 clones, approximately 90% of them present only once. The specimen was blood. These receptor sequences come from a person aged 18 to 70 in good health.

The chain joins TRBV28 to TRBJ1-3; no clear D. The CDR3 spans 14 residues. Germline V lookup: CDR1 MDHEN, CDR2 SYDVKM. Trimming took off 8 bases at V and 6 bases at J, with 17 bases between the two ends. The CDR3 here is CASSGVVVKNTIYF. CDR3 nucleotides: TGTGCCAGCTCTGGGGTCGTAGTTAAAAACACCATATATTTT.

The V call is TRBV9, the J call TRBJ1-4, with a possible D match to TRBD1 (6 bases). Trimming took off 4 bases at V and 14 bases at J, with 24 bases between the two ends. Germline V lookup: CDR1 SGDLS, CDR2 YYNGEE. This CDR3 contains 15 residues. The CDR3 loop is CASSPQGQPGEELFF. CDR3 sequence (DNA): TGTGCCAGCAGCCCTCAGGGGCAGCCGGGCGAAGAGCTGTTTTTT.

The chain links TRBV5-4 to TRBJ2-2; TRBD2 agrees at 8 bases. V was pared by 1 base and J by 8 bases, with 7 bases of the junction left unmatched. The length of the CDR3 is 15 residues. Germline loops: CDR1 SGHNT, CDR2 YYREEE (reference sequence). CDR3 nucleotide sequence: TGTGCCAGCAGCTTGAACGGGGGGGCCGCAGGGGAGCTGTTTTTT. Translated, it gives CASSLNGGAAGELFF.

The chain carries TRBV4-2 and TRBJ2-5, with D unclear. The CDR3 has 17 amino acids. Germline V gene sequence: CDR1 LGHNA, CDR2 YNFKEQ. V was cut by 0 bases and J by 5 bases, with 19 bases left in between. In DNA, the CDR3 is TGTGCCAGCAGCCAAGAGTACCGTGGACGGCCGTGGGAGACCCAGTACTTC. It encodes CASSQEYRGRPWETQYF.

About this clone: This CDR3 is also generated by other DNA sequences in the sample. V usage is TRBV13 and J usage is TRBJ2-2; D not resolved. The length of the CDR3 is 14 residues. The germline V and J ends were trimmed by 0 bases and 2 bases, with 4 bases remaining between them. CDR1 is PRHDT and CDR2 is FYEKMQ in the germline V gene (reference sequence). CDR3 sequence reads: CASSLGGNTGELFF. The CDR3 DNA sequence: TGTGCCAGCAGCTTAGGCGGTAACACCGGGGAGCTGTTTTTT.

The chain has TRBV6-5 and TRBJ1-2, with 8 bases fitting TRBD1. After removal of 2 bases from V and 3 bases from J, the junction contained 5 bases not matched to a gene. Germline values: CDR1 MNHEY, CDR2 SVGAGI. The CDR3 is made up of 15 amino acids. The DNA of the CDR3 is TGTGCCAGCAGTTACGCGACAGGGGACGACTATGGCTACACCTTC. Translating gives CASSYATGDDYGYTF.

This chain links TRBV2 with TRBJ1-2, with D uncertain. V lost 7 bases and J 0 bases, leaving 15 bases between the germline ends. Germline CDR1 is SNHLY and CDR2 is FYNNEI. This CDR3 has 15 amino acids. CDR3 in DNA: TGTGCCAGCACCTCAGGACGGGGAGCTAACTATGGCTACACCTTC. This codes for CASTSGRGANYGYTF. The full variable domain, in which reference TRBV2 and TRBJ1-2 provide the parts outside the CDR3, is EPEVTQTPSHQVTQMGQEVILRCVPISNHLYFYWYRQILGQKVEFLVSFYNNEISEKSEIFDDQFSVERPDGSNFTLKIRSTKLEDSAMYFCASTSGRGANYGYTFGSGTRLTVV.

The chain is built from TRBV7-9 and TRBJ1-1, with 8 bases lining up with TRBD1. Germline trimming cut 5 bases from V and 8 bases from J; bases unmatched to any gene: 10. The length of the CDR3 is 14 residues. Germline V gene sequence: CDR1 SEHNR, CDR2 FQNEAQ (reference sequence). Here the CDR3 reads CASSPGTGDFEAFF. CDR3 bases: TGTGCCAGCAGCCCCGGGACAGGAGATTTCGAAGCTTTCTTT.

This sequence joins TRBV7-9 and TRBJ2-7; weak D call: TRBD2 (6 bases). Germline V gene data show CDR1 as SEHNR and CDR2 as FQNEAQ (reference sequence). V lost 5 bases and J 4 bases, leaving 24 bases between the germline ends. The CDR3 is 17 amino acids. The CDR3 loop reads CASSQNGGGLSNYEQYF. The DNA of the CDR3 is TGTGCCAGCAGCCAAAACGGTGGGGGACTCTCGAATTACGAGCAGTACTTC.

The V and J genes are TRBV29-1 and TRBJ1-2; D is ambiguous. The germline V and J ends were trimmed by 6 bases and 8 bases, with 10 bases remaining between them. CDR3 length: 10 residues. Germline V lookup: CDR1 SQVTM, CDR2 ANQGSEA. CDR3 coding DNA: TGCAGCGTGGGAACGGCGGGCTACACCTTC. It is translated as CSVGTAGYTF. Full variable domain (missing parts from reference TRBV29-1 and TRBJ1-2): SAVISQKPSRDICQRGTSLTIQCQVDSQVTMMFWYRQQPGQSLTLIATANQGSEATYESGFVIDKFPISRPNLTFSTLTVSNMSPEDSSIYLCSVGTAGYTFGSGTRLTVV.

The chain employs TRBV6-5 and TRBJ1-3; TRBD1 is a possible D gene (5 bases). There are 16 residues in the CDR3. V was shortened by 2 bases and J by 0 bases, with 11 bases between the two germline ends. Germline CDR1 is MNHEY and CDR2 is SVGAGI. CDR3 DNA: TGTGCCAGCAGTTACGGGGCAGGGATCTCTGGAAACACCATATATTTT. The encoded protein is CASSYGAGISGNTIYF.

The V call is TRBV7-9, the J call TRBJ2-3, with D tentatively TRBD2 (5 bases). The CDR3 runs 13 residues. Trimming shortened V by 5 bases and J by 4 bases, and 10 bases separated the two germline ends. Germline lookup yields CDR1 SEHNR and CDR2 FQNEAQ (reference sequence). The CDR3 is CASSNLGADTQYF. The CDR3 DNA follows: TGTGCCAGCAGCAACCTGGGAGCAGATACGCAGTATTTT.

This clone has only one observation. V usage is TRBV11-2 and J usage is TRBJ2-2; TRBD2 matches 14 bases. With 5 bases clipped from V and 3 bases from J, the junction kept 8 bases outside the gene matches. The CDR3 runs 18 residues. Germline-derived CDR1 and CDR2 are SGHAT and FQNNGV. In DNA, the CDR3 is TGTGCCAGCAGCCGCCCAGGACTAGCGGGGGGCCACACCGGGGAGCTGTTTTTT. This sequence encodes CASSRPGLAGGHTGELFF.

The chain combines TRBV19 with TRBJ2-2, with D unclear. CDR1 is LNHDA, CDR2 SQIVND, per germline (reference sequence). The CDR3 sequence is 11 residues long. V was clipped by 1 base and J by 6 bases, with 0 bases between them. Written as DNA, the CDR3 is TGTGCCAGTAGTATAGCCGGGGAGCTGTTTTTT. It yields the protein CASSIAGELFF. Drawing the rest from reference TRBV19 and TRBJ2-2, the complete variable domain is DGGITQSPKYLFRKEGQNVTLSCEQNLNHDAMYWYRQDPGQGLRLIYYSQIVNDFQKGDIAEGYSVSREKKESFPLTVTSAQKNPTAFYLCASSIAGELFFGEGSRLTVL.

J is TRBJ2-3 and V is TRBV2; D might be TRBD2 (6 bases). V gave up 8 bases and J gave up 3 bases, with 15 bases separating them. The CDR3 covers 14 residues. The V gene's germline CDR1 is SNHLY and CDR2 FYNNEI. CDR3 DNA: TGTGCCAGCCACCCGCGGAGGGGAACAGATACGCAGTATTTT. It specifies CASHPRRGTDTQYF.

The chain combines TRBV7-2 with TRBJ2-3, with 8 nucleotides matching TRBD1. The CDR3 length is 13 residues. CDR1 is SGHTA, CDR2 FQGNSA, per germline. Trimming cost V 5 bases and J 6 bases; bases outside gene matches: 4. This CDR3 is CASSRTGSDTQYF. The CDR3 DNA is TGTGCCAGCAGCCGGACAGGGAGCGATACGCAGTATTTT.